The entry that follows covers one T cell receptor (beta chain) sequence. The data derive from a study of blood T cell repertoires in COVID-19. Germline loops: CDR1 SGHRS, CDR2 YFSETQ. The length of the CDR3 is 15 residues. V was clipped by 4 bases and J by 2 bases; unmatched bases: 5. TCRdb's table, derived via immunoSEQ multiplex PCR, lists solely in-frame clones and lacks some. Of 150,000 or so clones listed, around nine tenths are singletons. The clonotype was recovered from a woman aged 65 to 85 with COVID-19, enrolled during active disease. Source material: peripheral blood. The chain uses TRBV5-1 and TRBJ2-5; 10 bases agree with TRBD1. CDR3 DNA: TGCGCCAGCAGCGGGGGACAGGGGCCACAAGAGACCCAGTACTTC. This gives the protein CASSGGQGPQETQYF.